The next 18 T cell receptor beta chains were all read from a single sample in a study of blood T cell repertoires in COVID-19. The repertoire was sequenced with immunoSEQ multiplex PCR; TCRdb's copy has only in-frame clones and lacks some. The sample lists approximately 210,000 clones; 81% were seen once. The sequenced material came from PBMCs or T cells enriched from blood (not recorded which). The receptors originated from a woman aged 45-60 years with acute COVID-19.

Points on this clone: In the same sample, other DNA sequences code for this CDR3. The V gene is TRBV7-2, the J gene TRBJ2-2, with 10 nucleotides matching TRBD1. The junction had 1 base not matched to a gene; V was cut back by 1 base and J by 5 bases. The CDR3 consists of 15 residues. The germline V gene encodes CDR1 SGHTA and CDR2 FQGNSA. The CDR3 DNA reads TGTGCCAGCAGCTTAGTGGGACAGGGGACCGGGGAGCTGTTTTTT. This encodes CASSLVGQGTGELFF.

The CDR3 is CASSAASGRALNTGELFF. The CDR3 DNA reads TGTGCCAGCAGCGCAGCTAGCGGGAGGGCTCTAAACACCGGGGAGCTGTTTTTT. This chain uses TRBV7-9 with TRBJ2-2; TRBD2 agrees at 12 bases. The germline gives CDR1 SEHNR, CDR2 FQNEAQ (reference sequence). The CDR3 length is 18 residues. V lost 5 bases and J lost 2; bases outside the gene matches: 9.

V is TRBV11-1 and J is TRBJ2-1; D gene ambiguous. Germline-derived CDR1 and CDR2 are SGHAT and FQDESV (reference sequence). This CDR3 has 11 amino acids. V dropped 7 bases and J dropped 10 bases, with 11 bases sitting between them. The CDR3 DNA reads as TGTGCCAGCACTAACCTCGGGGAGCAGTTCTTC. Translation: CASTNLGEQFF.

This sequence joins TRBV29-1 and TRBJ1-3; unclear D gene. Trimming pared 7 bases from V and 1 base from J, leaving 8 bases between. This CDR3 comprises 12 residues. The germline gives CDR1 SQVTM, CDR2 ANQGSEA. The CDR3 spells CSAEESGNTIYF. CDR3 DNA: TGCAGCGCCGAGGAGTCTGGAAACACCATATATTTT.

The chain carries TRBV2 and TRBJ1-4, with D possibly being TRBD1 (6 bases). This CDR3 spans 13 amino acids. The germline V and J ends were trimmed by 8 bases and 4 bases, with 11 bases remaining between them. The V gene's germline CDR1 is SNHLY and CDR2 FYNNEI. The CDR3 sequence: CASRTEVNEKLFF. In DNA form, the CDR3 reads TGTGCCAGCCGGACAGAGGTTAATGAAAAACTGTTTTTT.

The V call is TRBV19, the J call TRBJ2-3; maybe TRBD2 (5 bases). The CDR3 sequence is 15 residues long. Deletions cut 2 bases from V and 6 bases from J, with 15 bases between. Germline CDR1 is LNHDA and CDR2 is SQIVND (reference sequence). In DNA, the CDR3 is TGTGCCAGTAGTATACAGCCCCGCGGGCCGGATACGCAGTATTTT. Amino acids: CASSIQPRGPDTQYF.

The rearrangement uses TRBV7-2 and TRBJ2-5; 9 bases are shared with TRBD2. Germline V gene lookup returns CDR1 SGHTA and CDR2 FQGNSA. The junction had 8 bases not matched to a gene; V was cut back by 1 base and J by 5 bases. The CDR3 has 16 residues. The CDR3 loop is CASSLGGLAGRETQYF. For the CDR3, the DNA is TGTGCCAGCAGCTTAGGGGGGCTAGCGGGGCGGGAGACCCAGTACTTC.

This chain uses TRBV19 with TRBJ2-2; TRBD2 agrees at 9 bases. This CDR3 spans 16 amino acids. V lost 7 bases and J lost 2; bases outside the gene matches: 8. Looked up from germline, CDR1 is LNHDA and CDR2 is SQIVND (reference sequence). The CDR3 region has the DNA TGTGCCAGTAATATCCTAGCGGGAAAAAACACCGGGGAGCTGTTTTTT. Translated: CASNILAGKNTGELFF.

CDR3 coding DNA: TGTGCCAGCTCACCAGTCGGGCAGGGTAGCGCTTTCTTT. Translated: CASSPVGQGSAFF. The gene calls are TRBV18 and TRBJ1-1; D perhaps matches TRBD1 (5 bases). Germline V lookup: CDR1 KGHSH, CDR2 LQKENI. This CDR3 contains 13 residues. The V and J ends lost 2 bases and 11 bases respectively, with 15 bases between them. Full variable domain (outside the CDR3, taken from reference TRBV18 and TRBJ1-1): NAGVMQNPRHLVRRRGQEARLRCSPMKGHSHVYWYRQLPEEGLKFMVYLQKENIIDESGMPKERFSAEFPKEGPSILRIQQVVRGDSAAYFCASSPVGQGSAFFGQGTRLTVV.

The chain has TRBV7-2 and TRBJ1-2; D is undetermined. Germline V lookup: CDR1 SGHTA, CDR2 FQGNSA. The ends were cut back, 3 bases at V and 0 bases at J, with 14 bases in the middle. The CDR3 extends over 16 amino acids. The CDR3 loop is CASSFQAGSSNYGYTF. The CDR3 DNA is TGTGCCAGCAGCTTCCAAGCAGGTTCCTCTAACTATGGCTACACCTTC. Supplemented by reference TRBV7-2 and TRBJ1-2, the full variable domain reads GAGVSQSPSNKVTEKGKDVELRCDPISGHTALYWYRQSLGQGLEFLIYFQGNSAPDKSGLPSDRFSAERTGGSVSTLTIQRTQQEDSAVYLCASSFQAGSSNYGYTFGSGTRLTVV.

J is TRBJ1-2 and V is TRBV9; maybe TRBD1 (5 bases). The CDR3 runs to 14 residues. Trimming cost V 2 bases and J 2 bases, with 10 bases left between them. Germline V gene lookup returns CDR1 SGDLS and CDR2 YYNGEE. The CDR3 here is CASSVGAGNYGYTF. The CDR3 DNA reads TGTGCCAGCAGCGTTGGGGCAGGGAACTATGGCTACACCTTC.

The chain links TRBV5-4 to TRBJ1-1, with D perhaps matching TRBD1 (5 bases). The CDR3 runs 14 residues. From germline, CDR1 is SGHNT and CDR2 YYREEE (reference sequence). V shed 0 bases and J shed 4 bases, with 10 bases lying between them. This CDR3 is CASSLASGVTEAFF. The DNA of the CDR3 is TGTGCCAGCAGCTTGGCCTCGGGGGTCACTGAAGCTTTCTTT.

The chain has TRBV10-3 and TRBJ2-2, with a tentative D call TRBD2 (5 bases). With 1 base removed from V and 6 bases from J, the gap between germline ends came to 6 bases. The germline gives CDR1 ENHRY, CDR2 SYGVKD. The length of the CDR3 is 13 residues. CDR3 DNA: TGTGCCATCAGTGAGTTGGAGGCCGGGGAGCTGTTTTTT. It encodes CAISELEAGELFF.

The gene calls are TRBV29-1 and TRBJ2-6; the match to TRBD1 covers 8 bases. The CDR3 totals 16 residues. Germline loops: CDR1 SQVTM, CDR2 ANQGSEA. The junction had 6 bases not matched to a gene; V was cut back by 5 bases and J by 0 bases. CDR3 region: CSVKTGGTSGANVLTF. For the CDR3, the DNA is TGCAGCGTTAAAACAGGGGGAACCTCTGGGGCCAACGTCCTGACTTTC. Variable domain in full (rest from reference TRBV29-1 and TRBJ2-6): SAVISQKPSRDICQRGTSLTIQCQVDSQVTMMFWYRQQPGQSLTLIATANQGSEATYESGFVIDKFPISRPNLTFSTLTVSNMSPEDSSIYLCSVKTGGTSGANVLTFGAGSRLTVL.

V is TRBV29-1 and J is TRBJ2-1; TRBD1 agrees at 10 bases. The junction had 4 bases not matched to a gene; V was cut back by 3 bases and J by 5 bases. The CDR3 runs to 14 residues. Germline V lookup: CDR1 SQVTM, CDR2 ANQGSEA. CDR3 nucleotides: TGCAGCGTTGACCGGGACAGGGGCAACAATGAGCAGTTCTTC. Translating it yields CSVDRDRGNNEQFF.

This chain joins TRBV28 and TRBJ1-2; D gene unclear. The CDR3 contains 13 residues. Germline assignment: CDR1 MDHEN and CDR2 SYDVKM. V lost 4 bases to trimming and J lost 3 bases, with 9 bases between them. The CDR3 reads CASSYEKYYGYTF. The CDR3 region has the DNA TGTGCCAGCAGTTACGAGAAGTACTATGGCTACACCTTC.

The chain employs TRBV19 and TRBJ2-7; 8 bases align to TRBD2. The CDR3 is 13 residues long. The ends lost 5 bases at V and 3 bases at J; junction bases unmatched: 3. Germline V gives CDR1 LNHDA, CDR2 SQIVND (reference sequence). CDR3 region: CASSGLAVYEQYF. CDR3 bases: TGTGCCAGTAGTGGACTAGCTGTCTACGAGCAGTACTTC.

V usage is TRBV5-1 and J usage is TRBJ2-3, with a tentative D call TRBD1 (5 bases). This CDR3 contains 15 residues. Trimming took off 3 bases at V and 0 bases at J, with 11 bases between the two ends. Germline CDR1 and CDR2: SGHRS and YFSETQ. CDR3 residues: CASSSTVLSTDTQYF. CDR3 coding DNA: TGCGCCAGCAGCTCGACAGTCCTCAGCACAGATACGCAGTATTTT.